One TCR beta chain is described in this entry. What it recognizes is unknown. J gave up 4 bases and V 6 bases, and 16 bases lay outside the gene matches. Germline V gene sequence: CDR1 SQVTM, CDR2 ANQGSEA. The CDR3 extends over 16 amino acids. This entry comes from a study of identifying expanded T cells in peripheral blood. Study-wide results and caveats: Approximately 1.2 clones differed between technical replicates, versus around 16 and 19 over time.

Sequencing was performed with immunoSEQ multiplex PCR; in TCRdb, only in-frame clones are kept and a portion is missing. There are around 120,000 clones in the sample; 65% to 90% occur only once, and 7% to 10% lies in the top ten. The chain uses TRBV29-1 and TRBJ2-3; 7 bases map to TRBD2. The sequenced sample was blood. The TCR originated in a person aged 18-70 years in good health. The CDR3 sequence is CSVPKRGGSGSDTQYF. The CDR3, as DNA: TGCAGCGTCCCTAAGAGAGGCGGGAGTGGTTCAGATACGCAGTATTTT.